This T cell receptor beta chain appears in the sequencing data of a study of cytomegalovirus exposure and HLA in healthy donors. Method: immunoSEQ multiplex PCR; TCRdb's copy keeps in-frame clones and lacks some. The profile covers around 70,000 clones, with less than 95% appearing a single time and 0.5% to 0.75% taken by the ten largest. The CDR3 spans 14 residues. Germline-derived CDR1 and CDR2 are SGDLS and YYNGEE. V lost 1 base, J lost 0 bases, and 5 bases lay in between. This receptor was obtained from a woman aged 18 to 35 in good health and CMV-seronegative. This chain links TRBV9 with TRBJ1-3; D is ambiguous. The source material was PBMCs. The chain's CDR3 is CASSVTSSGNTIYF. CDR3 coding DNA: TGTGCCAGCAGCGTAACGAGCTCTGGAAACACCATATATTTT.